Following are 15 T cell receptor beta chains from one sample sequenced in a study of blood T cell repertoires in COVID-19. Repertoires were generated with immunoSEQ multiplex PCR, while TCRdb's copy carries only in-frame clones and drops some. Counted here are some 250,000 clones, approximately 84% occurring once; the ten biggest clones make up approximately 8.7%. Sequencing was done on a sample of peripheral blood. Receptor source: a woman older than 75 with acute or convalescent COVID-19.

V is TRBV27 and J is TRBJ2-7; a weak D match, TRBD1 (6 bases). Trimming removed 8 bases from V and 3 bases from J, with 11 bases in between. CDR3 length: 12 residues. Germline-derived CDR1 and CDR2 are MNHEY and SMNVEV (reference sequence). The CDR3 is CASGTLNYEQYF. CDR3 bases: TGTGCCAGCGGGACACTAAACTACGAGCAGTACTTC.

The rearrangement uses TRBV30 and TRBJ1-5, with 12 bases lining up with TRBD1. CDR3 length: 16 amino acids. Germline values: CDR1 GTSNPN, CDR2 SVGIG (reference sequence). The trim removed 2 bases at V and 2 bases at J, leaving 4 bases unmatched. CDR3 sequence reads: CAWSRGTGGRNQPQHF. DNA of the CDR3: TGTGCCTGGAGTAGGGGGACAGGGGGCCGCAATCAGCCCCAGCATTTT. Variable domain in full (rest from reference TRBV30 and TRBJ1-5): SQTIHQWPATLVQPVGSPLSLECTVEGTSNPNLYWYRQAAGRGLQLLFYSVGIGQISSEVPQNLSASRPQDRQFILSSKKLLLSDSGFYLCAWSRGTGGRNQPQHFGDGTRLSIL.

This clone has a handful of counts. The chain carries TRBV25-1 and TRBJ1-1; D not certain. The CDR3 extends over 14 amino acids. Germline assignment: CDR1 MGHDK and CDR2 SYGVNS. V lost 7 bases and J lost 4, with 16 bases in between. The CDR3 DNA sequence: TGTGCCAGCACAACCTCGGGAAGGAGCACTGAAGCTTTCTTT. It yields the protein CASTTSGRSTEAFF.

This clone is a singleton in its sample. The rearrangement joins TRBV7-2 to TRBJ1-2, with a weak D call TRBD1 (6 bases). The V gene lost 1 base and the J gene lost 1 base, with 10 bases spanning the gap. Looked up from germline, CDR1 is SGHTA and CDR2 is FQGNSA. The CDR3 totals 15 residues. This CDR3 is CASSLEGTSNYGYTF. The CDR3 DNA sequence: TGTGCCAGCAGCTTAGAGGGGACAAGTAACTATGGCTACACCTTC.

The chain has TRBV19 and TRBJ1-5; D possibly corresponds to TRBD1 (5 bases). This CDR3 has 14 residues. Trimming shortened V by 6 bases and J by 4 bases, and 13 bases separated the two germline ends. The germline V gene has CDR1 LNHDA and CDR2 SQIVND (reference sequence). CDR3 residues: CASSSDNPNQPQHF. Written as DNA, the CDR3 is TGTGCCAGTAGCTCGGACAATCCAAATCAGCCCCAGCATTTT. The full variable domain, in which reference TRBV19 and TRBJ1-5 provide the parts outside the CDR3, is DGGITQSPKYLFRKEGQNVTLSCEQNLNHDAMYWYRQDPGQGLRLIYYSQIVNDFQKGDIAEGYSVSREKKESFPLTVTSAQKNPTAFYLCASSSDNPNQPQHFGDGTRLSIL.

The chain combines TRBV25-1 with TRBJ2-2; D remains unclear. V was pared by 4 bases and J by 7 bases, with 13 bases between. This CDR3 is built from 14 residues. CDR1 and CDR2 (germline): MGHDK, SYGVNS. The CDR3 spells CASSAFSYGGELFF. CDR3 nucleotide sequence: TGTGCCAGCAGTGCATTCTCCTACGGCGGGGAGCTGTTTTTT.

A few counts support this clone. The CDR3 DNA follows: TGTGCCAGCAGCCTCTCCGGGACAGAAGCTTTCTTT. Amino acids: CASSLSGTEAFF. The chain joins TRBV27 to TRBJ1-1; perhaps TRBD1 as D (6 bases). The CDR3 has 12 residues. The V and J ends lost 6 bases and 8 bases respectively, with 13 bases between them. Germline CDR1 reads MNHEY; CDR2 reads SMNVEV (reference sequence).

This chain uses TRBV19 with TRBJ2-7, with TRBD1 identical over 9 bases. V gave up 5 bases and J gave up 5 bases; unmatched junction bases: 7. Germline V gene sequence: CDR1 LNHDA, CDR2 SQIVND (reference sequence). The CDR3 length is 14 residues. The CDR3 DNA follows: TGTGCCAGTAGTCGTCCGGGACAGGGCAACGAGCAGTACTTC. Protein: CASSRPGQGNEQYF.

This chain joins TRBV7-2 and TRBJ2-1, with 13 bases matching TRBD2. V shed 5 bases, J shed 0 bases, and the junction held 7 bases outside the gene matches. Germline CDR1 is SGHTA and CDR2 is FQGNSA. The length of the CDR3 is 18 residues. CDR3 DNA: TGTGCCAGCAGCCCGGGACTAGCGGGGTCGAGCTCCTACAATGAGCAGTTCTTC. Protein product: CASSPGLAGSSSYNEQFF. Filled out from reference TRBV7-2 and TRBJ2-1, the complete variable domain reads GAGVSQSPSNKVTEKGKDVELRCDPISGHTALYWYRQSLGQGLEFLIYFQGNSAPDKSGLPSDRFSAERTGGSVSTLTIQRTQQEDSAVYLCASSPGLAGSSSYNEQFFGPGTRLTVL.

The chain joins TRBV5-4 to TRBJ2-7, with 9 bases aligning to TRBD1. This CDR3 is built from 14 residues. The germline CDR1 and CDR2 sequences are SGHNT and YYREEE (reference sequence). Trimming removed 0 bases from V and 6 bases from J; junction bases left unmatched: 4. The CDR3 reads CASSLGGTGIEQYF. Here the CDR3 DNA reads TGTGCCAGCAGCTTGGGCGGGACAGGGATCGAGCAGTACTTC.

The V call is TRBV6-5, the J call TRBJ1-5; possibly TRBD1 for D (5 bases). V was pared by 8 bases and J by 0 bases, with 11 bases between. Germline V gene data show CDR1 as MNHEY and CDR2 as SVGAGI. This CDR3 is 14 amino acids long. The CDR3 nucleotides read TGTGCCAGCGGCAGGGTCTATAGCAATCAGCCCCAGCATTTT. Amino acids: CASGRVYSNQPQHF.

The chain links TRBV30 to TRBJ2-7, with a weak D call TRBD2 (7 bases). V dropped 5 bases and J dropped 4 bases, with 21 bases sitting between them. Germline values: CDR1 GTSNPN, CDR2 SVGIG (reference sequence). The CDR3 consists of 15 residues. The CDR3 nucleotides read TGTGCCTGGGGGGGGGCATCAGGGGCCCAATACGAGCAGTACTTC. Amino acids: CAWGGASGAQYEQYF. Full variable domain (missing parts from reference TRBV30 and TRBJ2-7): SQTIHQWPATLVQPVGSPLSLECTVEGTSNPNLYWYRQAAGRGLQLLFYSVGIGQISSEVPQNLSASRPQDRQFILSSKKLLLSDSGFYLCAWGGASGAQYEQYFGPGTRLTVT.

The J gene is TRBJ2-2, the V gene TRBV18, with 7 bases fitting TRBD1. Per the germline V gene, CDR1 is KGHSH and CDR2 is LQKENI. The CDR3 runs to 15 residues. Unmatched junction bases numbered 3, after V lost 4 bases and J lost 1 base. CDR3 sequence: CASSLWTGNTGELFF. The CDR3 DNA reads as TGTGCCAGCTCACTATGGACAGGGAACACCGGGGAGCTGTTTTTT.

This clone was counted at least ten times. The CDR3 nucleotides are TGTGCCAGCAGCTTGAGGACTAGCGGGACCTATCAGTTCTTC. Translation gives CASSLRTSGTYQFF. V and J are TRBV11-2 and TRBJ2-1; 12 nucleotides align to TRBD2. V lost 3 bases and J lost 13; bases outside the gene matches: 7. CDR1 and CDR2 (germline): SGHAT, FQNNGV. The CDR3 has 14 amino acids.

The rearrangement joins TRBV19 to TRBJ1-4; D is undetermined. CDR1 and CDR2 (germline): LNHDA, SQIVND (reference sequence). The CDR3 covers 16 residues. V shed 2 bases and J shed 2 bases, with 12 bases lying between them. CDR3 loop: CASSIPKGSTNEKLFF. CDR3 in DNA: TGTGCCAGTAGTATACCGAAAGGGAGTACTAATGAAAAACTGTTTTTT.